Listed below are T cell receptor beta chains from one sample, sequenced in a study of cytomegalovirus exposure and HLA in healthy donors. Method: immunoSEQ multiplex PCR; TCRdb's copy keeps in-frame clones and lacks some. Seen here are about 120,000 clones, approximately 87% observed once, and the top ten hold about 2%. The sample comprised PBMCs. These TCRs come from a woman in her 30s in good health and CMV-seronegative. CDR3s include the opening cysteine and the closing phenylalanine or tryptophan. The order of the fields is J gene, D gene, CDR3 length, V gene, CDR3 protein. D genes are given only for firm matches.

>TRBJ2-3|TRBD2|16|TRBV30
CACPKAGGFSTDTQYF
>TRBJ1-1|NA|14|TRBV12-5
CASGLRGLVTEAFF
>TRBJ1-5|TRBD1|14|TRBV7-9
CASSPGGRNQPQHF
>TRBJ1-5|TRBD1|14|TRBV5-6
CASSSDRGAQPQHF
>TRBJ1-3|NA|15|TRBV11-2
CASSPTGNSGNTIYF
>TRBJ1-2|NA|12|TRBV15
CATSTSNYGYTF
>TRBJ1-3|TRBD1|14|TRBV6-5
CASRPAGGGNTIYF
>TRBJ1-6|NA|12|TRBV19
CASSIGNSPLHF
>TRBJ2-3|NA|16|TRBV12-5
CASGLSRGANTDTQYF
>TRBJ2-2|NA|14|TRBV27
CASSWRMNTGELFF
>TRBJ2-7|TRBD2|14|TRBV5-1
CASRTSGSSYEQYF